The 10 T cell receptor beta chains listed next were all sequenced from one sample in a study of PD-L1 blockade in urothelial cancer. Time point in this sample: pretreatment peripheral blood. Repertoires were generated with immunoSEQ multiplex PCR, while TCRdb's copy carries only in-frame clones and drops some. In the table there are about 63,000 clones, roughly 76% of which are singletons. Source: PBMCs, taken around atezolizumab (anti-PD-L1) treatment. The receptors shown here come from a man between 65 and 85 years old with urothelial cancer.

This clone was counted at least ten times. The chain couples TRBV2 to TRBJ2-7; TRBD2 matches 8 bases. The CDR3 loop spans 19 amino acids. Germline V lookup: CDR1 SNHLY, CDR2 FYNNEI. V was pared by 3 bases and J by 4 bases, with 20 bases of the junction left unmatched. The CDR3 sequence: CASSEGGGLAGPAGYEQYF. DNA for the CDR3: TGTGCCAGCAGTGAGGGGGGAGGCCTAGCGGGCCCCGCAGGATACGAGCAGTACTTC.

The J gene is TRBJ1-2, the V gene TRBV7-3; a possible D gene is TRBD1 (6 bases). CDR3 length: 18 amino acids. The V end lost 5 bases, the J end lost 4 bases, and 26 bases lay between the germline ends. Per germline, CDR1 SGHTA and CDR2 FQGTGA. CDR3 amino acids: CASSRVGGRTGSVYGYTF. CDR3 in DNA: TGTGCCAGCAGCCGGGTGGGGGGGCGCACCGGGTCGGTCTATGGCTACACCTTC.

The J gene is TRBJ1-1, the V gene TRBV7-9; D is perhaps TRBD1 (5 bases). Germline V gene lookup returns CDR1 SEHNR and CDR2 FQNEAQ (reference sequence). This CDR3 is built from 16 residues. The V gene lost 2 bases and the J gene lost 4 bases, with 17 bases spanning the gap. CDR3 in DNA: TGTGCCAGCAGCTTAACGCCGGGACGGGGGGGCACTGAAGCTTTCTTT. As protein: CASSLTPGRGGTEAFF.

This clone has a handful of counts. The chain combines TRBV7-9 with TRBJ2-7; D might be TRBD2 (5 bases). The ends were cut back, 1 base at V and 4 bases at J, with 11 bases in the middle. The CDR3 length is 14 residues. Looked up from germline, CDR1 is SEHNR and CDR2 is FQNEAQ (reference sequence). The CDR3 sequence: CASSLDRGIYEQYF. For the CDR3, the DNA is TGTGCCAGCAGCTTAGATAGAGGGATTTACGAGCAGTACTTC.

The chain combines TRBV11-3 with TRBJ1-1; tentative D call: TRBD1 (5 bases). The CDR3 has 13 residues. Trimming took 3 bases from V and 1 from J, leaving 6 bases between them. Germline assignment: CDR1 SGHNT and CDR2 YENEEA. The CDR3 nucleotides are TGTGCCAGCAGCTTTACAGGGAACACTGAAGCTTTCTTT. Amino acids: CASSFTGNTEAFF.

The gene calls are TRBV9 and TRBJ2-7, with D hard to call. The CDR3 extends over 13 amino acids. The germline CDR1 and CDR2 sequences are SGDLS and YYNGEE. Trimming shortened V by 0 bases and J by 5 bases, and 9 bases separated the two germline ends. The CDR3 DNA sequence: TGTGCCAGCAGCGTAGGAGCGCAGAACGAGCAGTACTTC. It yields the protein CASSVGAQNEQYF.

The chain combines TRBV4-1 with TRBJ2-5; D might be TRBD2 (6 bases). The CDR3 runs 18 residues. CDR1 is MGHRA and CDR2 is YSYEKL in the germline V gene. V was clipped by 4 bases and J by 5 bases, with 26 bases between them. The CDR3 DNA sequence: TGCGCCAGCAGCCCATCGGGCCGGAGGGCAGGGTTCGGTGAGACCCAGTACTTC. Translating it yields CASSPSGRRAGFGETQYF.

CDR3 amino acids: CASSSASGGAYEQYF. The CDR3 region has the DNA TGTGCCAGTAGTTCCGCTAGCGGGGGGGCCTACGAGCAGTACTTC. The J gene is TRBJ2-7, the V gene TRBV19; 12 nucleotides align to TRBD2. Germline V CDR1 and CDR2: LNHDA, SQIVND (reference sequence). The CDR3 is 15 amino acids. Germline trimming cut 5 bases from V and 2 bases from J; bases unmatched to any gene: 4.

Written as DNA, the CDR3 is TGTGCCAGCAGCCGTCCCGGGACAGGTTTTGTGGGCTACACCTTC. The encoded protein is CASSRPGTGFVGYTF. The genes are TRBV7-2 and TRBJ1-2, with 8 bases matching TRBD1. In germline, CDR1 is SGHTA, CDR2 FQGNSA. This CDR3 spans 15 amino acids. V lost 5 bases and J lost 8; bases outside the gene matches: 13. Complete variable domain (other parts from reference TRBV7-2 and TRBJ1-2): GAGVSQSPSNKVTEKGKDVELRCDPISGHTALYWYRQSLGQGLEFLIYFQGNSAPDKSGLPSDRFSAERTGGSVSTLTIQRTQQEDSAVYLCASSRPGTGFVGYTFGSGTRLTVV.

The chain combines TRBV2 with TRBJ2-7, with 7 bases fitting TRBD1. Germline V CDR1 and CDR2: SNHLY, FYNNEI. This CDR3 contains 14 residues. The V gene end was trimmed by 1 base and the J gene end by 0 bases; junction bases not matched to a gene: 0. CDR3 nucleotides: TGTGCCAGCAGTGAAGGACAGGGCTCCTACGAGCAGTACTTC. As protein: CASSEGQGSYEQYF.